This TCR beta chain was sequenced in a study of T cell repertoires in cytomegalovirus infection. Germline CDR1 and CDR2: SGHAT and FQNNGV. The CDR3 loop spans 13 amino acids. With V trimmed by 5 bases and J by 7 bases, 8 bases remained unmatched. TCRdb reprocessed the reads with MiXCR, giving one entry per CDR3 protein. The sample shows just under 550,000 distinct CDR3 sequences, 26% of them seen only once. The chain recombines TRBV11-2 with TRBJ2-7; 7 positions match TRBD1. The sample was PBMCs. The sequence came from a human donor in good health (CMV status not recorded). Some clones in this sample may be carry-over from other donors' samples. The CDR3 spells CASSIGQVAEQYF. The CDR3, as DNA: TGTGCCAGCAGCATAGGACAGGTCGCGGAGCAGTACTTC.